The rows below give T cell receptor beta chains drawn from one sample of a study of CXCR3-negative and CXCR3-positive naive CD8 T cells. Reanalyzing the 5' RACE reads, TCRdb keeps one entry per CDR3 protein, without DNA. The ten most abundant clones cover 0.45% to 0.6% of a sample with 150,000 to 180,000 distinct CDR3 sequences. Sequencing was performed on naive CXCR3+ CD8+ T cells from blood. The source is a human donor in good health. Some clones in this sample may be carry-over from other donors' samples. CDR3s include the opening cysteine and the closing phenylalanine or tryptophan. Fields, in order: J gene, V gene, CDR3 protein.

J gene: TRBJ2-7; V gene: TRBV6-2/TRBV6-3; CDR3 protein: CASSYSLEQYF
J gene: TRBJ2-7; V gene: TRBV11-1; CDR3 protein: CASSTVQGSDSYEQYF
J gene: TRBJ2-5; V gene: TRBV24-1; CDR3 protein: CATSETGDQETQYF
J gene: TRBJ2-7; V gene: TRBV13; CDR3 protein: CASSPPEGVGLYEQYF
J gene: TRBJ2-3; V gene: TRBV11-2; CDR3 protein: CASSQGTSGRLDTQYF
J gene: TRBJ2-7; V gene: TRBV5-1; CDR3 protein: CASSLVAGGFRGEQYF
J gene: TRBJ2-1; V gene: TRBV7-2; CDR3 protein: CASSVIVGNEQFF
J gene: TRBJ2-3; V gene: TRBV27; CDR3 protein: CASSSGKTSGDVDTQYF
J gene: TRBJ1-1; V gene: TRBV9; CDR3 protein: CASSMTGLGTEAFF
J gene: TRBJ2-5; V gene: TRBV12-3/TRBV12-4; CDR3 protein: CASSLALAGGLQETQYF
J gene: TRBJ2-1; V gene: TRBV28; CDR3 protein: CASSVRPYYNEQFF
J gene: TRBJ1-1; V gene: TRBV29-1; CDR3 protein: CSVGLMNTEAFF
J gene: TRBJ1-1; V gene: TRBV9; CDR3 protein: CASSAGTLNTEAFF
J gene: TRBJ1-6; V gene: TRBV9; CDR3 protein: CASSADTGHRGSPLHF
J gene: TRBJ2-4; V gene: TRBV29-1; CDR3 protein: CSVEGGQGGDIQYF
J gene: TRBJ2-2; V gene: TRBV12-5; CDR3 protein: CASAPGGDYTGELFF
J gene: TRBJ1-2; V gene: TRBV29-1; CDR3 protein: CSVETSRNYGYTF
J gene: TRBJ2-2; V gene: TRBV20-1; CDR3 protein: CSANGPTNTGELFF
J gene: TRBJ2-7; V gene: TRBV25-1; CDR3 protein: CASSVHSSYEQYF
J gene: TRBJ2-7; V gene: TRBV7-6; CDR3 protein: CASSLVKDYEQYF
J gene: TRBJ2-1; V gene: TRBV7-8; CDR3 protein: CASSYLGFNGNRPSDEQFF
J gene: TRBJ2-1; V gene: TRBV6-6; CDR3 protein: CASSYSTTYNEQFF
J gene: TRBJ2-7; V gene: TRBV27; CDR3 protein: CASRLRGESSYEQYF
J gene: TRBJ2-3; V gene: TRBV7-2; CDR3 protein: CASSLESQPGDTQYF
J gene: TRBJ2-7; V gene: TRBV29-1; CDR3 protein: CSVEDYGLAGGQTYEQYF
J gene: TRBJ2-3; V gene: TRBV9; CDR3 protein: CASSVDRTDTQYF
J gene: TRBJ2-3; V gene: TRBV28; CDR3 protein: CASSLFSGGFTDTQYF
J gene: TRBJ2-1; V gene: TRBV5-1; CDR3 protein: CASSLEDWGDEQFF
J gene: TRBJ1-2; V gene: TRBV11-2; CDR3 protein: CASSWAGGSHYGYTF
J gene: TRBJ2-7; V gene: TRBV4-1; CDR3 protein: CASSPGTSGGYEQYF
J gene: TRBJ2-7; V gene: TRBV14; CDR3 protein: CASSQDGRDTISYEQYF
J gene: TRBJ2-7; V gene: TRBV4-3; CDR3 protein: CASSHYTRDLDVYVQYF
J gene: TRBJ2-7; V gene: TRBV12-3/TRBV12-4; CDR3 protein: CASSLDGAYEQYF
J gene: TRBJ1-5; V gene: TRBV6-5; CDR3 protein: CASSYGVRQPQHF
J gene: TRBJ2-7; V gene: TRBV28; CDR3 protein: CASSYPGGTLEQYF
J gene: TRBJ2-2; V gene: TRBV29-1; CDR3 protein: CSVEAGLAGLNTGELFF
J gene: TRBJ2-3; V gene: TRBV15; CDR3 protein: CATSRSGSTDTQYF
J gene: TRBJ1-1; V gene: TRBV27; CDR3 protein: CASSLQGLGTEAFF
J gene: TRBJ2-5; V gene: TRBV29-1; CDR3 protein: CSVDTGRETQYF
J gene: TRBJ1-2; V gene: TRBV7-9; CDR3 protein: CASSSVAHTNGDYGYTF
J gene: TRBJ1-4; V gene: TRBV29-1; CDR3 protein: CSVEDGRGGAGEKLFF
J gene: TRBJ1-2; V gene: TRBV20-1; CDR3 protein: CSASPGDELPFNYGYTF